These T cell receptor beta chains were read from a single sample in a study of human T cells and chemical hapten exposure. TCRdb re-derived calls from the RACE reads in MiXCR, one entry per CDR3 protein. This sample has 130,000 or so distinct CDR3 sequences, with more than 7.5% found just once. Specimen: whole blood. The receptor set was obtained from a male donor in good health. Some clones in this sample may be carry-over from other donors' samples. Each CDR3 is given with its conserved first and last residue. A D gene is named only where the DNA matches it firmly. Size is stated for part of the rows, as once, few or many counts, or as a class when the clone is expanded.

cdr3_nt cdr3_aa clone_size v_call d_call j_call
TGTGCCAGCTCACAACAGCGGTTTAATGAAAAACTGTTTTTT CASSQQRFNEKLFF - TRBV18 - TRBJ1-4
TGTGCCAGCAGTTTCGGGACAGGAGGCAATCAGCCCCAGCATTTT CASSFGTGGNQPQHF many TRBV12-3/TRBV12-4 TRBD1 TRBJ1-5
TGTGCCAGCAGCTTGACACCGAGGGACACTGAAGCTTTCTTT CASSLTPRDTEAFF - TRBV5-6 - TRBJ1-1
TGTGCCAGCAGTTACGACGGTTGGGGTAATCAGCCCCAGCATTTT CASSYDGWGNQPQHF - TRBV6-5 - TRBJ1-5
TGCAGTGCTAGAGATATAAGCAGCTCCTACGAGCAGTACTTC CSARDISSSYEQYF few TRBV20-1 - TRBJ2-7
TGCAGTGCTAGTGGAGAGGCCCACAATGAGCAGTTCTTC CSASGEAHNEQFF - TRBV20-1 - TRBJ2-1
TGTGCCAGCAGTTTAGAGGGGGGGGTCTACAATAAGCAGTTCTTC CASSLEGGVYNKQFF once TRBV12-3/TRBV12-4 - TRBJ2-1
TGTGCCACCAGCGGAGATGCAGATACGCAGTATTTT CATSGDADTQYF - TRBV15 - TRBJ2-3
TGTGCCAGCAGCTTAGTCGCAAGCCAAGAGACCCAGTACTTC CASSLVASQETQYF few TRBV13 - TRBJ2-5
TGCAGTGCTAGGGATCTGAACACCGGGGAGCTGTTTTTT CSARDLNTGELFF few TRBV20-1 - TRBJ2-2